The rows below give T cell receptor beta chains drawn from one sample of a study of blood T cell repertoires in COVID-19. Profiled with immunoSEQ multiplex PCR; TCRdb holds only in-frame clones, not every one. The table lists approximately 500,000 clones, approximately 91% of them singletons. Sequences were obtained from peripheral blood. Every receptor here comes from a woman aged 45 to 65 with COVID-19, enrolled during active disease. Each CDR3 is given with its conserved first and last residue. The D gene is left open where the match is weak. Expanded clones get a size class; other rows say once, few or many, or leave the size out.

V,D,size,J,DNA,CDR3
TRBV11-2,TRBD2,.,TRBJ2-1,TGTGCCAGCAGCCGACGAGGAGCGGGATACTACAATGAGCAGTTCTTC,CASSRRGAGYYNEQFF
TRBV7-9,.,.,TRBJ1-1,TGTGCCAGCAGCTTGGGGGGTGACACTGAAGCTTTCTTT,CASSLGGDTEAFF
TRBV5-4,TRBD2,.,TRBJ2-3,TGTGCCAGCAGCTTGAAAACGGGGGGGCGGACAGATACGCAGTATTTT,CASSLKTGGRTDTQYF
TRBV19,.,.,TRBJ1-1,TGTGCCAGTAGTGAGATTTATGCTGAAGCTTTCTTT,CASSEIYAEAFF
TRBV30,.,.,TRBJ1-3,TGTGCCTGGAGCGGTTCTGGAAACACCATATATTTT,CAWSGSGNTIYF
TRBV7-9,.,.,TRBJ1-3,TGTGCCAGCAGCTTCGGAAGAGGACTAGCTGGAAACACCATATATTTT,CASSFGRGLAGNTIYF
TRBV3-1/TRBV3-2,.,few,TRBJ2-7,TGTGCCAGCAGCCAAGGATGGGAGGCCAACGAGCAGTACTTC,CASSQGWEANEQYF
TRBV5-6,.,.,TRBJ2-2,TGTGCCAGCAGCTGGACCCCGGGAACCGGGGAGCTGTTTTTT,CASSWTPGTGELFF
TRBV30,TRBD1,.,TRBJ1-6,TGTGCCTGGAGTGTGGGACAGGGGAATAATTCACCCCTCCACTTT,CAWSVGQGNNSPLHF
TRBV18,.,.,TRBJ2-5,TGTGCCAGCTCACCCGACGGGGACCAAGAGACCCAGTACTTC,CASSPDGDQETQYF
TRBV5-1,.,.,TRBJ2-2,TGCGCCAGCAGCTTTCCGGGGGCCGGGGAGCTGTTTTTT,CASSFPGAGELFF
TRBV6-6,TRBD2,.,TRBJ2-5,TGTGCCAGCAGTTACCTTATGGGGAGGGGCCAAGAGACCCAGTACTTC,CASSYLMGRGQETQYF